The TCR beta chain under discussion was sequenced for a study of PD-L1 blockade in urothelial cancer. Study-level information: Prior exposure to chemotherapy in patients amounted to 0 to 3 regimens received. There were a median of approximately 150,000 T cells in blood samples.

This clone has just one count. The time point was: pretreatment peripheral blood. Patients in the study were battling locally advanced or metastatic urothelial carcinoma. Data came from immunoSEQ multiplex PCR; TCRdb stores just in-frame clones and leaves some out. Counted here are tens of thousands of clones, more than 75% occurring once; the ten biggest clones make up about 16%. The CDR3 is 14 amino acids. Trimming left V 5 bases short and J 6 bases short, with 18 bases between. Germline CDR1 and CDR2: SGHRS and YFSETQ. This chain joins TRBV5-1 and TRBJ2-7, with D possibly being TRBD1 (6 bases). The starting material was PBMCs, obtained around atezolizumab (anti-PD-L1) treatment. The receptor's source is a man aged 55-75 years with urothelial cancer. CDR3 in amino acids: CASSYASPGAEQYF. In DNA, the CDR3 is TGCGCCAGCAGTTACGCCTCCCCAGGGGCCGAGCAGTACTTC.